This TCR beta chain originates from a study of T-cell reconstitution after alpha-beta-depleted transplantation in children. The CDR3 is made up of 14 amino acids. CDR1 is SGDLS and CDR2 is YYNGEE in the germline V gene. The V gene lost 0 bases and the J gene lost 4 bases, with 9 bases spanning the gap. This clonotype was counted ten times or more. The library targeted TCRbeta and was prepared with unique molecular identifiers. TCRdb called the PCR reads again in MiXCR, with one record for every CDR3 protein. The sample shows about 16,000 distinct CDR3 sequences, roughly 7.1% of them seen only once. This TCR came from a boy younger than two who had a stem cell transplant for Wiskott-Aldrich syndrome, so the T cells may come from the graft donor. This chain links TRBV9 with TRBJ2-3, with D perhaps TRBD1 (6 bases). This specimen consisted of PBMCs, mostly from graft donor cells, obtained 60 days after TCRalphabeta/CD19-depleted stem cell transplant. The CDR3 spells CASSVVGAADTQYF. The CDR3 coding sequence is TGTGCCAGCAGCGTAGTGGGGGCGGCAGATACGCAGTATTTT.